This TCR beta chain was recovered during a study of breast tumors, draining lymph nodes, adjacent tissues. The sample holds a few counts of this clonotype. Its ends do not fully match the called genes, so a read error is possible. TCRdb independently ran MiXCR on the multiplex PCR reads; one entry per CDR3 protein. The data hold approximately 150,000 distinct CDR3 sequences, with less than 35% observed a single time. Breast cancer patients provided tissue from their axillary draining lymph nodes. The CDR3 sequence is 15 residues long. Germline assignment: CDR1 SGHRS and CDR2 YFSETQ. This sequence was found in a female donor with breast cancer. Some clones in this sample may be carry-over from other donors' samples. The sample was axillary lymph node tissue. The chain combines TRBV5-1 with TRBJ2-5; D is possibly TRBD1 (6 bases). In nucleotides, the CDR3 is TGCGCCAGCAGCGGGGGCAGGCAGTACCACGAGACCCAGTACTTC. Translating gives CASSGGRQYHETQYF.